Here is one T cell receptor beta chain with its context. The data originate from a study of blood T cell repertoires in COVID-19. Study-level background: Material from acute and convalescent COVID-19 was sourced from the United States, Italy and Spain.

Some clones are missing from TCRdb's copy, which holds only in-frame ones; the method was immunoSEQ multiplex PCR. The data hold hundreds of thousands of clones, with around 85% observed a single time. CDR3 length: 15 residues. The germline V and J ends were trimmed by 1 base and 0 bases, with 8 bases remaining between them. CDR1 and CDR2 from the germline V gene are SGHNT and YYREEE (reference sequence). Sequenced: peripheral blood. V is TRBV5-4 and J is TRBJ1-3; no clear D. The source of this sequence is a man in his forties or fifties with acute or convalescent COVID-19. CDR3 sequence (DNA): TGTGCCAGCAGCTTGCCCCCCGGCTCTGGAAACACCATATATTTT. The encoded protein is CASSLPPGSGNTIYF.